Following are 2 T cell receptor beta chains from one sample sequenced in a study of cytomegalovirus exposure and HLA in healthy donors. The PCR had 60 Vbeta and 13 Jbeta primers. Measured with immunoSEQ multiplex PCR; TCRdb has only the in-frame clones, and not every one. The top ten hold roughly 4% of the sample, which has some 140,000 clones, about two thirds seen once. Sequencing was performed on PBMCs. These receptors all stem from a man aged 50-60 years in good health and CMV-seropositive.

This rearrangement joins TRBV5-8 to TRBJ2-5; 8 nucleotides match TRBD1. From germline, CDR1 is SGHTS and CDR2 YDEGEE. The CDR3 totals 14 residues. The trim removed 1 base at V and 5 bases at J, leaving 4 bases unmatched. The CDR3 reads CASSLKDRAETQYF. Here the CDR3 DNA reads TGTGCCAGCAGCTTGAAGGACAGGGCCGAGACCCAGTACTTC.

Points on this clone: This sample also contains other DNA sequences that code for the same CDR3. The genes are TRBV7-7 and TRBJ2-2; possible D gene TRBD1, 5 bases. The germline V and J ends were trimmed by 5 bases and 1 base, with 8 bases remaining between them. In germline, CDR1 is SSHAT, CDR2 FNYEAQ (reference sequence). CDR3 length equals 14 residues. CDR3: CASSPGQNTGELFF. As DNA, the CDR3 is TGTGCCAGCAGCCCAGGACAGAACACCGGGGAGCTGTTTTTT.